This entry describes one TCR beta chain. The entry originates in a study of cytomegalovirus exposure and HLA in healthy donors. Researchers ran the PCR with 60 Vbeta and 13 Jbeta primers. Only in-frame clones appear in the TCRdb table, and some are missing; sequencing was by immunoSEQ multiplex PCR. The repertoire holds 100,000 to 150,000 clones, with roughly 74% as singletons. Trimming removed 4 bases from V and 5 bases from J, with 15 bases in between. The CDR3 runs to 14 residues. Germline lookup yields CDR1 SGHRS and CDR2 YFSETQ. The chain carries TRBV5-1 and TRBJ2-5; D may be TRBD1 (5 bases). Source material: PBMCs. This clonotype was sampled from a woman between 45 and 60 years old in good health and CMV-seropositive. Here the CDR3 DNA reads TGCGCCAGCAGCCCCGGTCAATGGGGCGAGACCCAGTACTTC. This gives the protein CASSPGQWGETQYF.